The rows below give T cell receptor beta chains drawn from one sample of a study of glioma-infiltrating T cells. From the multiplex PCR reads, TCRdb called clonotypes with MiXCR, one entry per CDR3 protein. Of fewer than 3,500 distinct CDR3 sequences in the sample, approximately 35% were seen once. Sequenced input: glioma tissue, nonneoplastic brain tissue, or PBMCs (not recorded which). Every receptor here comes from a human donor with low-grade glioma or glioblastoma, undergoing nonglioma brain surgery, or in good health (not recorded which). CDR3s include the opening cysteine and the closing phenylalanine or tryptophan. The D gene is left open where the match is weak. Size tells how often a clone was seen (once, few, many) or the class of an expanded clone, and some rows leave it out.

cdr3_nt: TGCAGTGCTAGAGTCGCCGGACTAGCGGGGTTCCCGGATACGCAGTATTTT
cdr3_aa: CSARVAGLAGFPDTQYF
j_call: TRBJ2-3
clone_size: medium-sized
d_call: TRBD2
v_call: TRBV20-1

cdr3_nt: TGTGCCAGCAGTTTAGATACGATGGGTAGCAATCAGCCCCAGCATTTT
cdr3_aa: CASSLDTMGSNQPQHF
j_call: TRBJ1-5
clone_size: medium-sized
d_call: .
v_call: TRBV12-3/TRBV12-4

cdr3_nt: TGTGCCAGCACCCCTAGCGGTTATAACACCGGGGAGCTGTTTTTT
cdr3_aa: CASTPSGYNTGELFF
j_call: TRBJ2-2
clone_size: medium-sized
d_call: TRBD2
v_call: TRBV2

cdr3_nt: TGTGCCAGCAGTTTCCGTGATCAGTCACCCCTCCACTTT
cdr3_aa: CASSFRDQSPLHF
j_call: TRBJ1-6
clone_size: .
d_call: .
v_call: TRBV27

cdr3_nt: TGTGCCATCAGTGAGGGGGGGCTGAACACTGAAGCTTTCTTT
cdr3_aa: CAISEGGLNTEAFF
j_call: TRBJ1-1
clone_size: medium-sized
d_call: .
v_call: TRBV10-3

cdr3_nt: TGTGCCGGCAGTTCTTCTGGACAGGGCTTTCTTGACACTAAAGCTTTCTTT
cdr3_aa: CAGSSSGQGFLDTKAFF
j_call: TRBJ1-1
clone_size: .
d_call: TRBD1
v_call: TRBV25-1

cdr3_nt: TGTGCCAGCAGCCAAGAAGAAAGAACTAATGAAAAACTGTTTTTT
cdr3_aa: CASSQEERTNEKLFF
j_call: TRBJ1-4
clone_size: medium-sized
d_call: .
v_call: TRBV4-2

cdr3_nt: TGCGCCAGCAGCCAAGATGATCTTACGACAGAAGCTTTCTTT
cdr3_aa: CASSQDDLTTEAFF
j_call: TRBJ1-1
clone_size: medium-sized
d_call: .
v_call: TRBV4-1

cdr3_nt: TGTGCCACCAGCCTAGCGGGGGAGCACAATGAGCAGTTCTTC
cdr3_aa: CATSLAGEHNEQFF
j_call: TRBJ2-1
clone_size: large
d_call: TRBD2
v_call: TRBV15

cdr3_nt: TGTGCCAGCAGCCCCCTCGGGGGATTGGGCACTGAAGCTTTCTTT
cdr3_aa: CASSPLGGLGTEAFF
j_call: TRBJ1-1
clone_size: medium-sized
d_call: .
v_call: TRBV7-2

cdr3_nt: TGTGCCAGCAGTTACCCGCCCTTCTCTAGCGGGGGAAATGAGCAGTTCTTC
cdr3_aa: CASSYPPFSSGGNEQFF
j_call: TRBJ2-1
clone_size: .
d_call: TRBD2
v_call: TRBV6-2/TRBV6-3

cdr3_nt: TGTGCCAGCAGCTTGGACAACAATCAGCCCCAGCATTTT
cdr3_aa: CASSLDNNQPQHF
j_call: TRBJ1-5
clone_size: medium-sized
d_call: .
v_call: TRBV5-4

cdr3_nt: TGTGCCAGCAGCTTAGGAGGACTAGCGGGGCAGTACTTC
cdr3_aa: CASSLGGLAGQYF
j_call: TRBJ2-4
clone_size: medium-sized
d_call: TRBD2
v_call: TRBV7-6

cdr3_nt: TGCAGTGCCCCCCCTCCTCTGGGGGGCGGGACAGATCCGCCGTCTTTT
cdr3_aa: CSAPPPLGGGTDPPSF
j_call: TRBJ2-3
clone_size: .
d_call: .
v_call: TRBV20-1

cdr3_nt: TGCAGCGTTGGCTCCCGGACAGGGGCCTCCACTGAAGCTTTCTTT
cdr3_aa: CSVGSRTGASTEAFF
j_call: TRBJ1-1
clone_size: many
d_call: TRBD1
v_call: TRBV29-1

cdr3_nt: TGCGCCAGCAGCGGGGGACTATCACTCACAGATACGCAGTATTTT
cdr3_aa: CASSGGLSLTDTQYF
j_call: TRBJ2-3
clone_size: many
d_call: TRBD2
v_call: TRBV5-1

cdr3_nt: TGTGCCAGCAGTCTGGGGCAGGGGGGAGTTGGTGAAGCTTTCTTT
cdr3_aa: CASSLGQGGVGEAFF
j_call: TRBJ1-1
clone_size: medium-sized
d_call: TRBD1
v_call: TRBV2

cdr3_nt: TGTGCCAGCAGATTACAGGGGAATGAGCATTTT
cdr3_aa: CASRLQGNEHF
j_call: TRBJ1-5
clone_size: large
d_call: TRBD1
v_call: TRBV2

cdr3_nt: TGCAGTGGACCGGGGGATAATAATGAAAAACTGTTTTTT
cdr3_aa: CSGPGDNNEKLFF
j_call: TRBJ1-4
clone_size: large
d_call: .
v_call: TRBV20-1

cdr3_nt: TGTGCCAGCAGGGCTGGATTAGGGCAGTTCTTC
cdr3_aa: CASRAGLGQFF
j_call: TRBJ2-1
clone_size: medium-sized
d_call: .
v_call: TRBV2

cdr3_nt: TGTGTCAGCAGCTTAGCGTTCGTGTCAGGGAAGTACGAGCAGCACTTC
cdr3_aa: CVSSLAFVSGKYEQHF
j_call: TRBJ2-7
clone_size: .
d_call: .
v_call: TRBV7-9

cdr3_nt: TGCAGTGCTATAATGGGTACGTACAATGAGCATTTCTTC
cdr3_aa: CSAIMGTYNEHFF
j_call: TRBJ2-1
clone_size: .
d_call: .
v_call: TRBV20-1

cdr3_nt: TGCGCCAGCAGCTTGGCTCCGGGACAACTTTACGAGCAGTACTTC
cdr3_aa: CASSLAPGQLYEQYF
j_call: TRBJ2-7
clone_size: medium-sized
d_call: .
v_call: TRBV5-1

cdr3_nt: TGCAGCGTTGAAGATCGGGGGATGAGGGACTATCGCTACACCTTC
cdr3_aa: CSVEDRGMRDYRYTF
j_call: TRBJ1-2
clone_size: once
d_call: .
v_call: TRBV29-1

cdr3_nt: TGTGCCATCCTAGGGACTGGCACAGATACGCAGTATTTT
cdr3_aa: CAILGTGTDTQYF
j_call: TRBJ2-3
clone_size: medium-sized
d_call: .
v_call: TRBV10-3

cdr3_nt: TGTGCCAGCAGTCGAACATGGGGCTCCTACGGGCAGTACTTC
cdr3_aa: CASSRTWGSYGQYF
j_call: TRBJ2-7
clone_size: .
d_call: .
v_call: TRBV6-5

cdr3_nt: TGTGCCAGCAGTTACGATTTGTTTGGATATAGGATCCCCATCTCTGGGGCCAACGTCCTGACTTTC
cdr3_aa: CASSYDLFGYRIPISGANVLTF
j_call: TRBJ2-6
clone_size: medium-sized
d_call: .
v_call: TRBV6-6

cdr3_nt: TGTGCCAGCAGTTTTGCTGCGGGACTGAACACTGAAGCTTTCTTT
cdr3_aa: CASSFAAGLNTEAFF
j_call: TRBJ1-1
clone_size: many
d_call: .
v_call: TRBV7-9

cdr3_nt: TGTGCCAGCAGCCAAGAGCGCTGGCGTGATACGCAGTATTTT
cdr3_aa: CASSQERWRDTQYF
j_call: TRBJ2-3
clone_size: medium-sized
d_call: .
v_call: TRBV14

cdr3_nt: TGTGCCAGCAGCGGCTTGAATTGGGGAGACTATGGCTACACCTTC
cdr3_aa: CASSGLNWGDYGYTF
j_call: TRBJ1-2
clone_size: many
d_call: .
v_call: TRBV9

cdr3_nt: TGCGCCAGCAGCCAAGACGGGCTGATCGATGGCTACACCTTC
cdr3_aa: CASSQDGLIDGYTF
j_call: TRBJ1-2
clone_size: .
d_call: .
v_call: TRBV4-1

cdr3_nt: TGTGCCAGTAGTAAACCGCAGAAGGCTGAAAAACTGTTTTTT
cdr3_aa: CASSKPQKAEKLFF
j_call: TRBJ1-4
clone_size: medium-sized
d_call: .
v_call: TRBV19

cdr3_nt: TGCGCCAGCAGCCAAGATCCGAGAGGGATACAATATGGAAACACCATATATTTT
cdr3_aa: CASSQDPRGIQYGNTIYF
j_call: TRBJ1-3
clone_size: .
d_call: .
v_call: TRBV4-1

cdr3_nt: TGTGCCAGTAGTGCCCAAACTCAGGGGATGAAGAGGGAGCAGTACTTC
cdr3_aa: CASSAQTQGMKREQYF
j_call: TRBJ2-7
clone_size: medium-sized
d_call: .
v_call: TRBV19

cdr3_nt: TGTGCCAGCAGCCCCCCCGGGACCGGGGGCAAGGCAGATTTCTTT
cdr3_aa: CASSPPGTGGKADFF
j_call: TRBJ1-1
clone_size: .
d_call: .
v_call: TRBV6-2/TRBV6-3

cdr3_nt: TGTGCCAGCAGCCTGTCCAGGAATACGCAGTATTTT
cdr3_aa: CASSLSRNTQYF
j_call: TRBJ2-3
clone_size: .
d_call: .
v_call: TRBV4-1

cdr3_nt: TGCGCCAGCAGCTTAAGGGGACTAGCGGGGGGCGGCGATACGCAGTATTTT
cdr3_aa: CASSLRGLAGGGDTQYF
j_call: TRBJ2-3
clone_size: medium-sized
d_call: TRBD2
v_call: TRBV5-1

cdr3_nt: TGCAGTGCAACAAGGTCGCAAACGCAGTATTTT
cdr3_aa: CSATRSQTQYF
j_call: TRBJ2-3
clone_size: .
d_call: .
v_call: TRBV20-1

cdr3_nt: TGTGCCAGCAGTCCCGGGACCTATAACACCGAAGGTTTCTTT
cdr3_aa: CASSPGTYNTEGFF
j_call: TRBJ1-1
clone_size: once
d_call: .
v_call: TRBV12-3/TRBV12-4

cdr3_nt: TGTGCCAGCAGCCCAATATGGGGGGGTGGCTATGGCTACACCTTC
cdr3_aa: CASSPIWGGGYGYTF
j_call: TRBJ1-2
clone_size: many
d_call: .
v_call: TRBV4-2

cdr3_nt: TGCGCCAGCAGCCAAGATTACGGCAGAAGGTTCTTC
cdr3_aa: CASSQDYGRRFF
j_call: TRBJ2-1
clone_size: medium-sized
d_call: .
v_call: TRBV4-1

cdr3_nt: TGTGCCAGCAGTTTGGATTGGACAGGGATTGATCAGCCCCAGCATTTT
cdr3_aa: CASSLDWTGIDQPQHF
j_call: TRBJ1-5
clone_size: many
d_call: TRBD1
v_call: TRBV12-3/TRBV12-4

cdr3_nt: TGCGCCAGCAGCCAAGATCCACAGGGGTTAAGCACCTTC
cdr3_aa: CASSQDPQGLSTF
j_call: TRBJ1-2
clone_size: medium-sized
d_call: TRBD1
v_call: TRBV4-1